Below, 3 T cell receptor beta chains from the same sample are listed, as sequenced in a study of T-cell reconstitution after alpha-beta-depleted transplantation in children (dated by TCRdb to about 2016). Receptor libraries were prepared by PCR. TCRdb shows the sequencer as Illumina HiSeq 2500. TCR library preparation used molecular barcoding, with unique molecular identifiers applied to normalize quantification of the TCRbeta repertoire. TCRdb passed the public sequencing reads through fastp at Q25 and MiXCR, retaining productive beta sequences. Rows are unified per CDR3 protein, each entry keeping the most common DNA and genes. The sample data list hundreds of thousands of distinct CDR3 sequences, and 15% to 20% of these were observed just once. Over 25% of the sample rests with the top ten. This sample's treatment or condition label indicates: allogeneic hematopoietic cell transplantation with graft depleted of TCRalphabeta T cells and CD19 B cells.

This material consisted of PBMCs, mostly from graft donor cells, taken 360 days after TCRalphabeta/CD19-depleted stem cell transplant. The receptors shown here come from a boy under three years old who had a stem cell transplant for Wiskott-Aldrich syndrome, so the T cells may come from the graft donor.

This clonotype was seen a handful of times. The V call is TRBV14, the J call TRBJ2-1; D may match TRBD1 or TRBD2 (6 bases each). The V gene lost 0 bases and the J gene lost 3 bases, with 18 bases spanning the gap. The CDR3 covers 18 residues. The germline gives CDR1 SGHDN, CDR2 FVKESK. CDR3 sequence (DNA): TGTGCCAGCAGCCAAGATAACATCTTAGGGGGGTTCTACAATGAGCAGTTCTTC. Translated, it gives CASSQDNILGGFYNEQFF.

Only a few counts were recorded for this clonotype. The chain combines TRBV20-1 with TRBJ2-5, with D unclear. This CDR3 contains 11 residues. V was shortened by 3 bases and J by 7 bases, with 9 bases between the two germline ends. The germline V gene has CDR1 DFQATT and CDR2 SNEGSKA (reference sequence). The CDR3 here is CSASERATQYF. The CDR3 nucleotides are TGCAGTGCTAGTGAACGGGCGACCCAGTACTTC.

The V gene is TRBV7-9, the J gene TRBJ2-3; 7 bases match TRBD2. Looked up from germline, CDR1 is SEHNR and CDR2 is FQNEAQ (reference sequence). The ends lost 0 bases at V and 4 bases at J; junction bases unmatched: 7. This CDR3 region has 16 residues. CDR3 residues: CASSLATGGIADTQYF. The CDR3 region has the DNA TGTGCCAGCAGCTTAGCCACCGGGGGGATCGCAGATACGCAGTATTTT.